This TCR beta chain was identified during a study of CD8 T cells in ankylosing spondylitis. Findings and caveats of the study: Several highly homologous variants made up a TCR beta motif, and this motif appeared characteristic of ankylosing spondylitis blood. Relatively scarce in peripheral blood, disease-linked clones were CD8+. Reactive arthritis synovial fluid and blood were previously reported to contain some motif variants. Researchers reportedly found disease-linked clones significantly enriched in matched ankylosing spondylitis synovial fluid.

The CDR3 runs 13 residues. From germline, CDR1 is SGHRS and CDR2 YFSETQ. The V gene lost 0 bases and the J gene lost 7 bases, with 11 bases spanning the gap. Comments on this clonotype: The antigen is undetermined.

Each CDR3 protein gets one entry after TCRdb re-called the 5' RACE reads with MiXCR. Seen here are 250,000 to 350,000 distinct CDR3 sequences, 15% to 25% observed once, and the top ten hold less than 9%. The chain employs TRBV5-1 and TRBJ2-7; D might be TRBD2 (5 bases). Sequenced material: blood, either unsorted or a sorted T cell fraction (not recorded which). This receptor was identified in a male donor with ankylosing spondylitis or in good health (not recorded which). CDR3 DNA: TGCGCCAGCAGCTTGGGCCCTTCGGGGGAGCAGTACGTC. Translation: CASSLGPSGEQYV.